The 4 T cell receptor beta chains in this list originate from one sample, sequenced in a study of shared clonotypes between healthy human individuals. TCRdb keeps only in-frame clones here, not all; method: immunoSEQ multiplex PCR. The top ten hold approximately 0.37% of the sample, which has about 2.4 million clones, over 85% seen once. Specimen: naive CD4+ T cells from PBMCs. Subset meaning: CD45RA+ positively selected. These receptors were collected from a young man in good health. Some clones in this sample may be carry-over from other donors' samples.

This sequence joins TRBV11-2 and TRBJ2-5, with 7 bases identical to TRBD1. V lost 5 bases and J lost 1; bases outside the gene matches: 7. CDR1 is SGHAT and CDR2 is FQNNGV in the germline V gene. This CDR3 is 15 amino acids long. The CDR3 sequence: CASSPGQLLQETQYF. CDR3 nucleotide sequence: TGTGCCAGCAGCCCGGGACAGCTCCTCCAAGAGACCCAGTACTTC.

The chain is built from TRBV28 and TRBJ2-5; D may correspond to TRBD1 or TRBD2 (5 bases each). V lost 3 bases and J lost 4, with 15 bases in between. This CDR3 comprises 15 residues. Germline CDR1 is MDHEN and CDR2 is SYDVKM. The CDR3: CASSFVGARVETQYF. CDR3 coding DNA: TGTGCCAGCAGTTTCGTCGGGGCCCGGGTAGAGACCCAGTACTTC.

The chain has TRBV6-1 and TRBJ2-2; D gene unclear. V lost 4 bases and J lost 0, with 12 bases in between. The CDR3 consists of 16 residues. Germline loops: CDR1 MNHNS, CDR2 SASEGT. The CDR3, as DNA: TGTGCCAGCAGTGGAGCGCTGTTCGCGAACACCGGGGAGCTGTTTTTT. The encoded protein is CASSGALFANTGELFF.

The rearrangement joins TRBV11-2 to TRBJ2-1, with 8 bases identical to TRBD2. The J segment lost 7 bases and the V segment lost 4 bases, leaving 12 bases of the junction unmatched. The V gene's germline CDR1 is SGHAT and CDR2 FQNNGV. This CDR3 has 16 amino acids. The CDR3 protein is CASSSHQAGVGNEQFF. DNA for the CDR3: TGTGCCAGCAGCTCTCACCAAGCGGGAGTAGGGAATGAGCAGTTCTTC.